This TCR beta chain was captured in a study of T cell responses to AZD1222 COVID-19 vaccine. General observations from the study: Donors were mostly white British, more females; clonal diversity possibly underestimated. Elevations in Spike-specific TCR breadth and depth followed administration of two AZD1222 doses. Along spike, vaccine-associated CD4 TCRs were found throughout, with dominance at 160-218 and 743-854. The study sampled repertoires only after the peak T cell response.

Germline CDR1 is SGHAT and CDR2 is FQNNGV. The ends were cut back, 4 bases at V and 7 bases at J, with 2 bases in the middle. The CDR3 has 11 amino acids. For this clone: What it binds is not known.

Some clones are missing from TCRdb's copy, which holds only in-frame ones; the method was immunoSEQ multiplex PCR. This table holds about 76,000 clones, around 80% found once. The TCR comes from an adult who received the MenACWY meningococcal vaccine as a control. The chain uses TRBV11-2 and TRBJ1-6; D is uncertain. The material sequenced was peripheral blood, taken 28 days after the second dose of the MenACWY control vaccine. CDR3 in amino acids: CASSSNSPLHF. The CDR3 DNA is TGTGCCAGCAGCTCCAATTCACCCCTCCACTTT.